The 26 T cell receptor beta chains below all came from one sample that was sequenced in a study of Graves' ophthalmopathy and Graves' hyperthyroidism. TCR beta CDR3 amplification used RNA transcripts. The authors performed first-round RT-PCR with HTBI primers and then a second-round multiplex PCR. TCRdb re-analysed the multiplex PCR reads in MiXCR, keeping a single row per CDR3 protein. The sample lists roughly 480,000 distinct CDR3 sequences, approximately 15% seen once, with roughly 10% in the top ten. The source material was blood. The source of these receptors is a woman in her 30s with Graves' ophthalmopathy.

In its sample, this clonotype was seen a few times. This chain joins TRBV6-1 and TRBJ2-7; possibly TRBD1 for D (6 bases). V lost 7 bases and J lost 1, with 11 bases in between. CDR3 length equals 13 residues. Germline V gene data show CDR1 as MNHNS and CDR2 as SASEGT. The CDR3 sequence: CASNRDTSYEQYF. The CDR3 nucleotides read TGTGCCAGCAACAGGGACACTTCCTACGAGCAGTACTTC.

This clonotype was seen a few times. The V gene is TRBV6-1, the J gene TRBJ2-7; 12 bases agree with TRBD2. Germline values: CDR1 MNHNS, CDR2 SASEGT. The CDR3 spans 15 residues. Trimming at V came to 2 bases and at J to 2 bases, leaving 1 base not matched to a gene. The CDR3, as DNA: TGTGCCAGCAGTGAACGACTAGCGGGGGCCTACGAGCAGTACTTC. Protein sequence: CASSERLAGAYEQYF.

At least ten counts were recorded for this clonotype. The chain is built from TRBV10-2 and TRBJ1-5; tentatively, D is TRBD1 (5 bases). The CDR3 sequence is 14 residues long. Germline assignment: CDR1 WSHSY and CDR2 SAAADI. Trimming shortened V by 3 bases and J by 2 bases, and 8 bases separated the two germline ends. The CDR3: CASSDRVGNQPQHF. In DNA, the CDR3 is TGCGCCAGCAGTGACAGGGTGGGCAATCAGCCCCAGCATTTT.

This clonotype was seen ten or more times. The chain combines TRBV7-2 with TRBJ1-5; D not resolved. Trimming took 6 bases from V and 3 from J, leaving 9 bases between them. The CDR3 spans 13 residues. CDR1 SGHTA and CDR2 FQGNSA come from the germline V gene. The CDR3 region is CASSSGINQPQHF. The CDR3 DNA sequence: TGTGCCAGCAGTTCGGGAATCAATCAGCCCCAGCATTTT.

In this sample, this clonotype turned up many times. The chain couples TRBV2 to TRBJ1-2; 7 bases are a match to TRBD1. Germline V gives CDR1 SNHLY, CDR2 FYNNEI. J gave up 5 bases and V 8 bases, and 11 bases lay outside the gene matches. The CDR3 spans 14 residues. The CDR3 DNA reads TGTGCCAGCTACCCCGACAGGGCCGGGTATGGCTACACCTTC. Protein product: CASYPDRAGYGYTF.

The V and J genes are TRBV6-1 and TRBJ2-2; D gene uncertain. Germline values: CDR1 MNHNS, CDR2 SASEGT. The germline V and J ends were trimmed by 7 bases and 0 bases, with 6 bases remaining between them. CDR3 length: 13 residues. This CDR3 reads CASKRSNTGELFF. CDR3 bases: TGTGCCAGCAAACGGTCGAACACCGGGGAGCTGTTTTTT.

This clonotype has a count of ten or more. Relative to the germline gene, one junction end is altered; a read error may explain this. V gene TRBV12-3 or TRBV12-4 combines with J gene TRBJ2-4, with D maybe TRBD1 (5 bases). This CDR3 comprises 14 residues. The CDR3 nucleotides are TGTGCCAGCAGTTTGGGCAGGGCCAAAAACATTAAGTACTTC. Protein product: CASSLGRAKNIKYF.

With respect to this clonotype: This may arise from a read error, as a much more abundant clone is one base away. V gene TRBV11-2 combines with J gene TRBJ2-5; 8 nucleotides agree with TRBD2. The CDR3 has 18 residues. Germline V gene lookup returns CDR1 SGHAT and CDR2 FQNNGV. The CDR3 DNA sequence: TGTACCAGCAGCTTAGTCTCTCCGGCGGGGGGATACCAAGAGACCCAGTACTTC. The encoded protein is CTSSLVSPAGGYQETQYF.

This clonotype has at least ten counts. The chain has TRBV28 and TRBJ1-3; D remains unclear. CDR1 is MDHEN, CDR2 SYDVKM, per germline. The germline V and J ends were trimmed by 7 bases and 0 bases, with 16 bases remaining between them. The CDR3 consists of 16 residues. CDR3 bases: TGTGCCAGCACTCGACTCCAGACCTACTCTGGAAACACCATATATTTT. Protein: CASTRLQTYSGNTIYF.

This clonotype was observed at least ten times. The CDR3 coding sequence is TGTGCCAGCAGTCCCGGCCAGGGCGAAAACACTGAAGCTTTCTTT. Encoded protein: CASSPGQGENTEAFF. The chain employs TRBV28 and TRBJ1-1; the D gene is possibly TRBD1 (5 bases). Looked up from germline, CDR1 is MDHEN and CDR2 is SYDVKM. Deletions cut 5 bases from V and 2 bases from J, with 15 bases between. CDR3 length: 15 amino acids.

At least ten counts were recorded for this clonotype. The chain has TRBV20-1 and TRBJ2-7; D ambiguous. This CDR3 is 14 amino acids long. Germline lookup yields CDR1 DFQATT and CDR2 SNEGSKA (reference sequence). Trimming shortened V by 0 bases and J by 3 bases, and 12 bases separated the two germline ends. DNA for the CDR3: TGCAGTGCTAGAGATCCTTGGGCTAGCTACGAGCAGTACTTC. This gives the protein CSARDPWASYEQYF.

This clonotype was seen only a few times. The V gene is TRBV11-2, the J gene TRBJ2-7; 8 positions agree with TRBD1. The length of the CDR3 is 16 residues. Germline CDR1 reads SGHAT; CDR2 reads FQNNGV. The V gene end was trimmed by 5 bases and the J gene end by 3 bases; junction bases not matched to a gene: 12. The CDR3, as DNA: TGTGCCAGCAGCCCGATCCGGGACAGGAGGTACTACGAGCAGTACTTC. Its translation: CASSPIRDRRYYEQYF.

This clonotype showed up many times. The chain uses TRBV5-1 and TRBJ2-2; perhaps TRBD1 as D (6 bases). The V gene's germline CDR1 is SGHRS and CDR2 YFSETQ. V lost 3 bases to trimming and J lost 4 bases, with 10 bases between them. The CDR3 loop spans 14 amino acids. The chain's CDR3 is CASSSQGSTGELFF. CDR3 bases: TGCGCCAGCAGCTCTCAGGGGTCCACCGGGGAGCTGTTTTTT.

Only a few counts were recorded for this clonotype. The rearrangement uses TRBV5-8 and TRBJ2-2; TRBD1 aligns across 11 bases. CDR1 is SGHTS, CDR2 YDEGEE, per germline. The CDR3 covers 15 residues. The junction had 3 bases not matched to a gene; V was cut back by 4 bases and J by 4 bases. The CDR3 loop is CASSVDRGRTGELFF. CDR3 sequence (DNA): TGTGCCAGCAGCGTGGACAGGGGGCGCACCGGGGAGCTGTTTTTT.

This clonotype was counted many times. The chain has TRBV12-3 or TRBV12-4 and TRBJ2-7; 8 bases line up with TRBD2. V dropped 2 bases and J dropped 0; count of bases not matched to a gene: 9. CDR3 size: 17 residues. Here the CDR3 reads CASSLRSSGLNSYEQYF. The CDR3 bases are TGTGCCAGCAGTTTAAGGTCTAGCGGGCTGAACTCCTACGAGCAGTACTTC.

The V gene is TRBV28, the J gene TRBJ2-5, with 7 bases aligning to TRBD1. Germline CDR1 is MDHEN and CDR2 is SYDVKM. V was clipped by 5 bases and J by 3 bases; unmatched bases: 6. This CDR3 is 14 amino acids long. CDR3 sequence: CASSIQGWEETQYF. The CDR3, as DNA: TGTGCCAGCAGTATACAGGGGTGGGAAGAGACCCAGTACTTC.

This clonotype was seen many times. The chain joins TRBV28 to TRBJ2-5; D gene uncertain. Germline V gene lookup returns CDR1 MDHEN and CDR2 SYDVKM. The V gene lost 5 bases and the J gene lost 5 bases, with 3 bases spanning the gap. This CDR3 spans 10 amino acids. The CDR3 DNA reads TGTGCCAGCAGTAAGGAGACCCAGTACTTC. Protein sequence: CASSKETQYF.

The CDR3 here is CAWSPSSDQPQHF. CDR3 nucleotides: TGTGCCTGGAGCCCCTCCTCAGATCAGCCCCAGCATTTT. The chain has TRBV30 and TRBJ1-5; D not resolved. CDR3 length: 13 residues. Trimming took 3 bases from V and 5 from J, leaving 11 bases between them. The germline gives CDR1 GTSNPN, CDR2 SVGIG (reference sequence).

This chain joins TRBV6-5 and TRBJ1-5; D is undetermined. This CDR3 is built from 15 residues. The germline gives CDR1 MNHEY, CDR2 SVGAGI. The V gene lost 1 base and the J gene lost 5 bases, with 12 bases spanning the gap. The CDR3 sequence: CASSYLSAQDQPQHF. In nucleotides, the CDR3 is TGTGCCAGCAGTTACTTAAGTGCCCAAGATCAGCCCCAGCATTTT.

This clonotype has a handful of counts. The V and J genes are TRBV30 and TRBJ2-6, with D perhaps TRBD1 or TRBD2 (5 bases each). Per the germline V gene, CDR1 is GTSNPN and CDR2 is SVGIG (reference sequence). Trimming removed 7 bases from V and 0 bases from J, with 25 bases in between. The CDR3 is 19 residues long. This chain's CDR3 is CASIARGRGFTSGANVLTF. The DNA for the CDR3 is TGTGCCTCGATAGCGCGCGGAAGGGGATTTACCTCTGGGGCCAACGTCCTGACTTTC.

This clonotype was counted a few times. This chain joins TRBV28 and TRBJ1-1, with D possibly being TRBD1 (6 bases). CDR1 and CDR2 from the germline V gene are MDHEN and SYDVKM. This CDR3 has 14 amino acids. The V end was cut by 5 bases, the J end by 6 bases, with 16 bases between. CDR3 in amino acids: CASSRRVPGAEAFF. For the CDR3, the DNA is TGTGCCAGCAGTCGTAGGGTCCCAGGGGCTGAAGCTTTCTTT.

This clonotype has just a few counts. A much larger clone is a single base away; this may be a read error. The V and J genes are TRBV7-2 and TRBJ2-5; D is ambiguous. There are 15 residues in the CDR3. Per the germline V gene, CDR1 is SGHTA and CDR2 is FQGNSA. The chain's CDR3 is CASSLDFGKRETQCF. The CDR3 DNA reads as TGTGCCAGCAGCTTAGATTTTGGGAAGCGAGAGACCCAGTGCTTC.

In its sample, this clonotype was seen many times. J is TRBJ1-1 and V is TRBV12-3 or TRBV12-4, with 9 bases that match TRBD1. The CDR3 loop spans 16 amino acids. Trimming took 0 bases from V and 6 from J; bases not matched to a gene: 8. This CDR3 reads CASSLATGGVGAEAFF. The CDR3 DNA sequence: TGTGCCAGCAGTTTAGCGACAGGGGGTGTCGGGGCTGAAGCTTTCTTT.

This clonotype was counted many times. V gene TRBV12-3 or TRBV12-4 combines with J gene TRBJ1-2; D not resolved. The CDR3 runs 15 residues. V was cut by 6 bases and J by 5 bases, with 19 bases left in between. Here the CDR3 reads CASSWADRTLYGYTF. CDR3 sequence (DNA): TGTGCCAGCAGCTGGGCGGATCGGACGTTATATGGCTACACCTTC.

This clonotype was seen more than once but under ten times. J is TRBJ2-5 and V is TRBV7-9; TRBD2 might be the D (5 bases). The CDR3 length is 13 residues. Germline V gene lookup returns CDR1 SEHNR and CDR2 FQNEAQ (reference sequence). V was cut by 4 bases and J by 2 bases, with 8 bases left in between. DNA for the CDR3: TGTGCCAGCAGCTCCAGGAGGCAAGAGACCCAGTACTTC. This sequence encodes CASSSRRQETQYF.

The table lists this clonotype with many counts. The genes are TRBV30 and TRBJ2-5, with 7 bases fitting TRBD1. J was trimmed by 5 bases and V by 8 bases; bases with no gene match: 20. CDR1 and CDR2 from the germline V gene are GTSNPN and SVGIG (reference sequence). The CDR3 has 16 amino acids. In DNA, the CDR3 is TGTGCCGCCTGCCCCGGGACAGTACTAAACGGGGAGACCCAGTACTTC. Protein sequence: CAACPGTVLNGETQYF.